These T cell receptor beta chains were read from a single sample in a study of blood T cell repertoires in COVID-19. Generated by immunoSEQ multiplex PCR, the TCRdb table keeps only in-frame clones and is missing some. The sample contains under 200,000 clones, approximately 86% of which appear only once. The sequenced material came from peripheral blood. Source of these receptors: a man younger than 35 with acute or convalescent COVID-19. CDR3s include the opening cysteine and the closing phenylalanine or tryptophan. D genes are given only for firm matches. Clone size is shown for a subset of rows, as once, few, many or a class of expanded clone.

CDR3 DNA: TGTGCCAGCAGCTGGTGGACAGGGTATGGCTACACCTTC; CDR3 protein: CASSWWTGYGYTF; D gene: TRBD1; V gene: TRBV5-6; J gene: TRBJ1-2; clone size: .
CDR3 DNA: TGTGCTAGTGGTTTGGCACCGGGACAGGGACCAGATACGCAGTATTTT; CDR3 protein: CASGLAPGQGPDTQYF; D gene: TRBD1; V gene: TRBV12-5; J gene: TRBJ2-3; clone size: .
CDR3 DNA: TGTGCCAGCAGCTCGAACAGGGGTGGCTACACCTTC; CDR3 protein: CASSSNRGGYTF; D gene: TRBD1; V gene: TRBV7-9; J gene: TRBJ1-2; clone size: .
CDR3 DNA: TGTGCCAGCAGCTTCGGACAGCCCGGCGGGGAGCTGTTTTTT; CDR3 protein: CASSFGQPGGELFF; D gene: .; V gene: TRBV11-2; J gene: TRBJ2-2; clone size: .
CDR3 DNA: TGTGCCAGCAGCAAATGGGGGGATCAGCCCCAGCATTTT; CDR3 protein: CASSKWGDQPQHF; D gene: .; V gene: TRBV5-4; J gene: TRBJ1-5; clone size: .
CDR3 DNA: TGCAGTGCTAGTGGCCCACGCGCGGTCAATCAGCCCCAGCATTTT; CDR3 protein: CSASGPRAVNQPQHF; D gene: .; V gene: TRBV20-1; J gene: TRBJ1-5; clone size: .
CDR3 DNA: TGTGCCAGCAGTTACTCGAGGGGGACAGAGCAGTACTTC; CDR3 protein: CASSYSRGTEQYF; D gene: .; V gene: TRBV6-5; J gene: TRBJ2-7; clone size: .
CDR3 DNA: TGTGCCAGCAGTGAAGCGGGGACTAGCGGGTACCCCGGCTACAATGAGCAGTTCTTC; CDR3 protein: CASSEAGTSGYPGYNEQFF; D gene: TRBD2; V gene: TRBV6-1; J gene: TRBJ2-1; clone size: .
CDR3 DNA: TGCGCCAGCAGCCAAGAAGGGGGACAGGGGTTCCCCACTAATGAAAAACTGTTTTTT; CDR3 protein: CASSQEGGQGFPTNEKLFF; D gene: TRBD1; V gene: TRBV4-1; J gene: TRBJ1-4; clone size: once
CDR3 DNA: TGTGCCAGCAGTCTTGGAGGGGGCAATCAGCCCCAGCATTTT; CDR3 protein: CASSLGGGNQPQHF; D gene: .; V gene: TRBV27; J gene: TRBJ1-5; clone size: .
CDR3 DNA: TGTGCCAGCTCACCACAGGGGGACAGGGGCTACGAGCAGTACTTC; CDR3 protein: CASSPQGDRGYEQYF; D gene: TRBD1; V gene: TRBV18; J gene: TRBJ2-7; clone size: .
CDR3 DNA: TGTGCCAGAAGCGCCCACCCCGGTCAGGGCCCAAACTCGAGCAATCAGCCCCAGCATTTT; CDR3 protein: CARSAHPGQGPNSSNQPQHF; D gene: .; V gene: TRBV7-5; J gene: TRBJ1-5; clone size: few
CDR3 DNA: TGTGCCAGCAGCCGACACAACAAGAATCAGCCCCAGCATTTT; CDR3 protein: CASSRHNKNQPQHF; D gene: .; V gene: TRBV6-5; J gene: TRBJ1-5; clone size: .
CDR3 DNA: TGTGCCAGCAGCCCCGGACAGGGGGCGGTTCAGCCCCAGCATTTT; CDR3 protein: CASSPGQGAVQPQHF; D gene: TRBD1; V gene: TRBV2; J gene: TRBJ1-5; clone size: .
CDR3 DNA: TGTGCCTGGAGTACTAGCGGGGCTCTAGCCAAAAACATTCAGTACTTC; CDR3 protein: CAWSTSGALAKNIQYF; D gene: TRBD2; V gene: TRBV30; J gene: TRBJ2-4; clone size: .
CDR3 DNA: TGTGCCAGCAGTGTACTACAGGGGACCGGGGAGCTGTTTTTT; CDR3 protein: CASSVLQGTGELFF; D gene: TRBD1; V gene: TRBV2; J gene: TRBJ2-2; clone size: few
CDR3 DNA: TGTGCCAGCAGTGATTTCAGGGCCAGCGATCAGCCCCAGCATTTT; CDR3 protein: CASSDFRASDQPQHF; D gene: .; V gene: TRBV2; J gene: TRBJ1-5; clone size: .
CDR3 DNA: TGTGCCAGTAGTACACATCGCGGGAGCTCTGGGGCCAACGTCCTGACTTTC; CDR3 protein: CASSTHRGSSGANVLTF; D gene: TRBD2; V gene: TRBV19; J gene: TRBJ2-6; clone size: .
CDR3 DNA: TGTGCCAGCAGCATGAGAGAAAACAATCAGCCCCAGCATTTT; CDR3 protein: CASSMRENNQPQHF; D gene: .; V gene: TRBV7-8; J gene: TRBJ1-5; clone size: .
CDR3 DNA: TGTGCCACCGCAGGGGACCAAGAGACCCAGTACTTC; CDR3 protein: CATAGDQETQYF; D gene: .; V gene: TRBV10-3; J gene: TRBJ2-5; clone size: .
CDR3 DNA: TGTGCCAGCAGCCAAGATCCGATAGCTTCTGGAAACACCATATATTTT; CDR3 protein: CASSQDPIASGNTIYF; D gene: .; V gene: TRBV4-2; J gene: TRBJ1-3; clone size: .
CDR3 DNA: TGTGCCAGCAGTCCAAGGGGATATGGCTACACCTTC; CDR3 protein: CASSPRGYGYTF; D gene: .; V gene: TRBV6-5; J gene: TRBJ1-2; clone size: .